The TCR beta chain under discussion was sequenced for a study of CD8 T cells in Susac syndrome. The germline CDR1 and CDR2 sequences are SGHDN and FVKESK. The CDR3 totals 13 residues. The V segment lost 4 bases and the J segment 11 bases; nucleotides outside the gene matches: 9. The RNA, about 0.5 to 1 ug, was put through reverse transcription using random hexamers. TCR beta CDR3 was amplified by immunoSEQ multiplex PCR. This amplification extended across 54 Vbeta and 13 Jbeta segments. A single record per CDR3 protein comes from TCRdb applying MiXCR to the immunoSEQ multiplex PCR reads. The table shows 150,000 to 200,000 distinct CDR3 sequences, with approximately 93% occurring only once.

Sequenced input: CD4+ T cells from PBMCs. The chain joins TRBV14 to TRBJ2-3; 7 nucleotides line up with TRBD1. The TCR sequence derives from a human donor in good health. CDR3 amino acids: CASSLIGTVVQYF. The CDR3 DNA reads TGTGCCAGCAGCCTAATCGGGACAGTTGTGCAGTATTTT.